This section outlines one TCR beta chain sequence together with its context. This sample was taken from a study of shared clonotypes between healthy human individuals. This CDR3 is built from 15 residues. Germline V gene sequence: CDR1 SGHKS, CDR2 YYEKEE (reference sequence). V lost 4 bases and J 2 bases, leaving 15 bases between the germline ends. The data were produced by immunoSEQ multiplex PCR, yet TCRdb's version contains in-frame clones alone and is incomplete. The table shows around 2,000,000 clones, with 85% to 95% occurring only once. This TCR derives from a man between 18 and 29 years old in good health. The sample was naive CD4+ T cells sorted from blood. As to subset: CD45RA+ positively selected. The chain combines TRBV5-5 with TRBJ1-1; D uncertain. CDR3 bases: TGTGCCAGCAGCCCCCCATTGGGAGTTAACACTGAAGCTTTCTTT. Amino acids: CASSPPLGVNTEAFF.